This entry lists 2 T cell receptor beta chains sequenced from one sample in a study of identical twins. One entry per CDR3 protein results from TCRdb running MiXCR on the 5' RACE reads. The sample has 500,000 to 650,000 distinct CDR3 sequences, approximately 20% seen once. This same sample was also part of a study on yellow fever vaccine responses in identical twins.

Sequenced input: CD4+ T cells sorted from blood. The receptors come from a woman under 30 in good health.

V is TRBV28 and J is TRBJ2-1, with TRBD1 matching over 9 bases. CDR1 MDHEN and CDR2 SYDVKM come from the germline V gene. V shed 3 bases and J 6 bases; nucleotides not matched to a gene: 9. The CDR3 sequence is 16 residues long. The CDR3 loop reads CASSFQGTGPRNEQFF. In DNA form, the CDR3 reads TGTGCCAGCAGTTTCCAGGGGACAGGGCCCCGCAATGAGCAGTTCTTC.

The chain joins TRBV28 to TRBJ2-5; TRBD2 agrees at 7 bases. The CDR3 runs to 14 residues. V lost 8 bases, J lost 1 base, and 7 bases stayed unmatched. The germline CDR1 and CDR2 sequences are MDHEN and SYDVKM. The CDR3 reads CASGPSGTQETQYF. For the CDR3, the DNA is TGTGCCAGCGGCCCGAGCGGGACCCAAGAGACCCAGTACTTC. Full variable domain (missing parts from reference TRBV28 and TRBJ2-5): DVKVTQSSRYLVKRTGEKVFLECVQDMDHENMFWYRQDPGLGLRLIYFSYDVKMKEKGDIPEGYSVSREKKERFSLILESASTNQTSMYLCASGPSGTQETQYFGPGTRLLVL.